Below are 5 T cell receptor beta chains sequenced from a single sample in a study of early T cells in non-severe SARS-CoV-2 infection (dated by TCRdb to the early 2020s). Library generation was performed with 5' RACE. Instrument on record: NextSeq 500. TCRdb reprocessed the public reads (quality trimming at Q25 with fastp, clone calling with MiXCR) and kept in-frame beta chains. When rows share a CDR3 protein, they turn into one entry using the most common DNA and genes. This sample comprises roughly 54,000 distinct CDR3 sequences, roughly 8% of them detected only once. The ten largest clones add up to roughly a tenth of the sample. Sequencing was performed on whole blood, taken at baseline. The receptors were gathered from an adult who was a healthcare worker with PCR-confirmed SARS-CoV-2 infection or an uninfected control (not recorded which).

This clonotype was counted at least ten times. The chain is built from TRBV7-6 and TRBJ1-1; TRBD1 aligns across 10 bases. The germline V gene encodes CDR1 SGHVS and CDR2 FNYEAQ. The CDR3 sequence is 15 residues long. With 2 bases clipped from V and 2 bases from J, the junction kept 2 bases outside the gene matches. As DNA, the CDR3 is TGTGCCAGCAGCTTAAGGGACAGGGGCAACACTGAAGCTTTCTTT. Amino acids: CASSLRDRGNTEAFF.

In its sample, this clonotype was seen many times. V gene TRBV28 combines with J gene TRBJ2-7, with D perhaps TRBD2 (6 bases). Germline V gene lookup returns CDR1 MDHEN and CDR2 SYDVKM. The CDR3 has 15 amino acids. Trimming pared 8 bases from V and 3 bases from J, leaving 20 bases between. For the CDR3, the DNA is TGTGCCAGCCAGAGGAGGGAACTGGGTCTCTACGAGCAGTACTTC. Residues: CASQRRELGLYEQYF.

Remarks on this clonotype: A much larger clone differs from this one at a single base, so this may be a read error. This sequence joins TRBV11-3 and TRBJ2-5; TRBD1 matches at 9 bases. Germline values: CDR1 SGHNT, CDR2 YENEEA. CDR3 length equals 15 residues. CDR3 coding DNA: TGTGCCAGCAGCTCCTCGGGACAGGGCCAAGAGTCCCAGTACTTC. Translating it yields CASSSSGQGQESQYF.

The chain has TRBV7-3 and TRBJ2-1; 10 bases map to TRBD2. V lost 5 bases to trimming and J lost 0 bases; unmatched junction nucleotides: 25. Per the germline V gene, CDR1 is SGHTA and CDR2 is FQGTGA. CDR3 length: 23 residues. CDR3 region: CASSLTPFGLAGAGPSSYNEQFF. CDR3 in DNA: TGTGCCAGCAGCCTCACCCCCTTTGGGCTAGCGGGGGCAGGACCAAGCTCCTACAATGAGCAGTTCTTC.

The rearrangement links TRBV3-1 to TRBJ2-1; D may match TRBD1 or TRBD2 (5 bases each). This CDR3 contains 14 residues. V was trimmed by 0 bases and J by 8 bases, leaving 11 bases between them. CDR1 LGHDT and CDR2 YNNKEL come from the germline V gene (reference sequence). As DNA, the CDR3 is TGTGCCAGCAGCCAAGAGAGGGAAGGGGATGAGCAGTTCTTC. It is translated as CASSQEREGDEQFF.